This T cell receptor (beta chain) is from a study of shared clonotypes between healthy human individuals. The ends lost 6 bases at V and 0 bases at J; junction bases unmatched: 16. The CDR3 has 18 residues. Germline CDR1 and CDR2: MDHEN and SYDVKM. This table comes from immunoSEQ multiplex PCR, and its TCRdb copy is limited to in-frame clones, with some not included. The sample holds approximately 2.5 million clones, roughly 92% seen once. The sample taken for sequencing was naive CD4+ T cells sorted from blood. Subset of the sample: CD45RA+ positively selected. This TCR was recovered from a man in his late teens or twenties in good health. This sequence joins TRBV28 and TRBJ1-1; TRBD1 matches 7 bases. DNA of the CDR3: TGTGCCAGCAGCCCTATCTCGGGGGGACAGCCCTTGAACACTGAAGCTTTCTTT. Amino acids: CASSPISGGQPLNTEAFF.